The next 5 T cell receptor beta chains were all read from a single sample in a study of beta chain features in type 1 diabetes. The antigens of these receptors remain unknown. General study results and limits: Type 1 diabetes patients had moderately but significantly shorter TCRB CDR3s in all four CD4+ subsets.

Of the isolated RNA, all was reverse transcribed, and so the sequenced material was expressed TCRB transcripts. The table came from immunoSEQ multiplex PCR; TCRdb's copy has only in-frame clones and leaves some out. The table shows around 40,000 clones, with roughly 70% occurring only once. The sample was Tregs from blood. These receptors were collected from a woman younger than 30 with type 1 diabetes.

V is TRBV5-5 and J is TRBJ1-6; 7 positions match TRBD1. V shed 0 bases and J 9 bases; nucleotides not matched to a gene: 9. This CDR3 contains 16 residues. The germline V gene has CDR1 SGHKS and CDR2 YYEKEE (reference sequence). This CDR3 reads CASSLVPGTATSPLHF. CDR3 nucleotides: TGTGCCAGCAGCTTGGTACCGGGGACAGCTACTTCACCCCTCCACTTT. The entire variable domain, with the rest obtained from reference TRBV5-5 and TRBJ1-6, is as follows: DAGVTQSPTHLIKTRGQQVTLRCSPISGHKSVSWYQQVLGQGPQFIFQYYEKEERGRGNFPDRFSARQFPNYSSELNVNALLLGDSALYLCASSLVPGTATSPLHFGNGTRLTVT.

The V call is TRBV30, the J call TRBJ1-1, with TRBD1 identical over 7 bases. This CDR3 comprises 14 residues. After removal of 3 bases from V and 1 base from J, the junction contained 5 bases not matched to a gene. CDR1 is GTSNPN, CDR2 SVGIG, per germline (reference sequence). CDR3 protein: CAWRARQGNTEAFF. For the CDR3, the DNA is TGTGCCTGGAGGGCGAGACAGGGGAACACTGAAGCTTTCTTT.

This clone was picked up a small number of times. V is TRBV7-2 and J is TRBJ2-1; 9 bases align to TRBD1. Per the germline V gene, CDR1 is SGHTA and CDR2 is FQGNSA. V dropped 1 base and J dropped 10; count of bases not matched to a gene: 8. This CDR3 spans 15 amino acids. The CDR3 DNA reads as TGTGCCAGCAGCTTAGGCCTAGGACAGGGGCAGGAGCAGTTCTTC. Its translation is CASSLGLGQGQEQFF.

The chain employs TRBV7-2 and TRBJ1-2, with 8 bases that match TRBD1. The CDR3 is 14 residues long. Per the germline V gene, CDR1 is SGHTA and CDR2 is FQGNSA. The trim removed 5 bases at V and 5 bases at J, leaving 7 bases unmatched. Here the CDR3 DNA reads TGTGCCAGCAGCCCCGGACAGGGCTTTTATGGCTACACCTTC. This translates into CASSPGQGFYGYTF. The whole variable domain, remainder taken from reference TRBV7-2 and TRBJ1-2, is GAGVSQSPSNKVTEKGKDVELRCDPISGHTALYWYRQSLGQGLEFLIYFQGNSAPDKSGLPSDRFSAERTGGSVSTLTIQRTQQEDSAVYLCASSPGQGFYGYTFGSGTRLTVV.

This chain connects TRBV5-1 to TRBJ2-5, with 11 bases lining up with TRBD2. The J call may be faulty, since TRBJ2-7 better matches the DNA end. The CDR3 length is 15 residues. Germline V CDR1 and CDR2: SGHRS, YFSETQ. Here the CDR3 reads CASRATSGGTYEQYF. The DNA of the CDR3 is TGCGCCAGCAGGGCCACTAGCGGGGGCACCTACGAGCAGTACTTC.